The next 4 T cell receptor beta chains were all read from a single sample in a study of OX40 agonist ivuxolimab in advanced cancers. Sequencing was performed with immunoSEQ multiplex PCR; in TCRdb, only in-frame clones are kept and a portion is missing. The table shows 95,000 or so clones, with under 85% occurring only once. This specimen was CD4+ or CD8+ T cells sorted from blood, taken in a trial of the OX40 agonist ivuxolimab. The origin of the receptors is an adult with an advanced solid tumor such as melanoma, head and neck, liver or kidney cancer.

The V gene is TRBV11-2, the J gene TRBJ2-5; a weak D match, TRBD1 (5 bases). The V and J ends lost 5 bases and 4 bases respectively, with 23 bases between them. This CDR3 has 17 residues. Germline lookup yields CDR1 SGHAT and CDR2 FQNNGV. CDR3 sequence: CASSRYARSGKAETQYF. The CDR3 coding sequence is TGTGCCAGCAGCCGTTACGCACGATCAGGGAAGGCAGAGACCCAGTACTTC.

The chain has TRBV28 and TRBJ1-1; D remains ambiguous. This CDR3 region has 11 residues. Germline lookup yields CDR1 MDHEN and CDR2 SYDVKM. Deletions cut 6 bases from V and 6 bases from J, with 8 bases between. CDR3: CASSRSAEAFF. The CDR3 DNA sequence: TGTGCCAGCAGCCGCAGCGCTGAAGCTTTCTTT.

This chain links TRBV4-2 with TRBJ1-5; possible D gene TRBD1, 5 bases. V dropped 0 bases and J dropped 7 bases, with 13 bases sitting between them. CDR3 length: 15 amino acids. Germline-derived CDR1 and CDR2 are LGHNA and YNFKEQ. The CDR3 bases are TGTGCCAGCAGCCAAGAGCGGGGTCGGGGGCAGCCCCAGCATTTT. This codes for CASSQERGRGQPQHF.

This clone was observed many times. The rearrangement uses TRBV9 and TRBJ2-7; no definite D call. The CDR3 is made up of 14 amino acids. Germline CDR1 and CDR2: SGDLS and YYNGEE. Trimming took 0 bases from V and 3 from J, leaving 10 bases between them. Here the CDR3 reads CASSVGAVSYEQYF. The CDR3 nucleotides read TGTGCCAGCAGCGTAGGGGCAGTCAGCTACGAGCAGTACTTC.